This passage covers 18 T cell receptor beta chains from one sample sequenced in a study of blood T cell repertoires in COVID-19. Sequencing was performed with immunoSEQ multiplex PCR; in TCRdb, only in-frame clones are kept and a portion is missing. The table records hundreds of thousands of clones, just over 90% of them present only once. The sequenced material came from PBMCs or T cells enriched from blood (not recorded which). All receptors come from a woman under 30 who had recovered from COVID-19.

This chain links TRBV18 with TRBJ2-7, with D unresolved. This CDR3 is built from 15 residues. From germline, CDR1 is KGHSH and CDR2 LQKENI. Between the trimmed V and J ends, which lost 5 bases and 2 bases, there was a span of 16 bases. CDR3 loop: CASSSHQGGPYEQYF. The CDR3, as DNA: TGTGCCAGCTCATCCCATCAAGGCGGCCCCTACGAGCAGTACTTC.

The rearrangement links TRBV7-3 to TRBJ1-5; D gene uncertain. The V end was cut by 6 bases, the J end by 9 bases, with 15 bases between. This CDR3 is 13 amino acids long. Germline lookup yields CDR1 SGHTA and CDR2 FQGTGA. In DNA form, the CDR3 reads TGTGCCAGCAGTCTGGGAGGGAGTGGGCCCCAGCATTTT. This translates into CASSLGGSGPQHF.

The rearrangement uses TRBV11-2 and TRBJ2-1; 7 bases match TRBD2. The CDR3 runs 17 residues. V lost 0 bases and J lost 0; bases outside the gene matches: 5. Germline V CDR1 and CDR2: SGHAT, FQNNGV. CDR3 nucleotide sequence: TGTGCCAGCAGCTTAGATTTGGGGGGGGGCTCCTACAATGAGCAGTTCTTC. Its translation is CASSLDLGGGSYNEQFF.

CDR3 coding DNA: TGTGCCAGCAGCCGTGGAATACAGGGAAACTATGGCTACACCTTC. Its translation: CASSRGIQGNYGYTF. This chain links TRBV7-9 with TRBJ1-2; a possible D gene is TRBD1 (6 bases). Trimming removed 5 bases from V and 2 bases from J, with 15 bases in between. Germline values: CDR1 SEHNR, CDR2 FQNEAQ (reference sequence). The CDR3 is 15 amino acids.

The V gene is TRBV7-6, the J gene TRBJ2-3, with 12 nucleotides matching TRBD2. The CDR3 has 16 amino acids. The junction had 4 bases not matched to a gene; V was cut back by 5 bases and J by 1 base. In germline, CDR1 is SGHVS, CDR2 FNYEAQ. Here the CDR3 DNA reads TGTGCCAGCAGCCCGCTAGCGGGGGGGCGCACAGATACGCAGTATTTT. Protein sequence: CASSPLAGGRTDTQYF.

This rearrangement joins TRBV9 to TRBJ1-4; a weak D match, TRBD1 (5 bases). The germline V and J ends were trimmed by 0 bases and 8 bases, with 14 bases remaining between them. The CDR3 is 15 residues long. Germline values: CDR1 SGDLS, CDR2 YYNGEE. The DNA for the CDR3 is TGTGCCAGCAGCGTAGATTCCGGGACTGGGGAAAAACTGTTTTTT. This encodes CASSVDSGTGEKLFF.

CDR3 sequence (DNA): TGTGCCAGCAGCCCCCGGGACACTTACTATGGCTACACCTTC. Translated, it gives CASSPRDTYYGYTF. The chain combines TRBV7-8 with TRBJ1-2; D possibly corresponds to TRBD1 (6 bases). CDR1 is SGHVS, CDR2 FQNEAQ, per germline. The CDR3 has 14 amino acids. Deletions cut 5 bases from V and 3 bases from J, with 13 bases between. Supplemented by reference TRBV7-8 and TRBJ1-2, the full variable domain reads GAGVSQSPRYKVAKRGQDVALRCDPISGHVSLFWYQQALGQGPEFLTYFQNEAQLDKSGLPSDRFFAERPEGSVSTLKIQRTQQEDSAVYLCASSPRDTYYGYTFGSGTRLTVV.

The chain uses TRBV3-1 (or the pseudogene TRBV3-2) and TRBJ1-2; tentatively, D is TRBD1 (5 bases). V was pared by 5 bases and J by 3 bases, with 13 bases between. The CDR3 sequence is 14 residues long. Germline values: CDR1 LGHDT, CDR2 YNNKEL (reference sequence). CDR3 in amino acids: CASSKWGTDYGYTF. The CDR3 bases are TGTGCCAGCAGCAAGTGGGGCACTGACTATGGCTACACCTTC.

The chain combines TRBV7-3 with TRBJ2-7; maybe TRBD2 (6 bases). The CDR3 is 18 amino acids. V was clipped by 5 bases and J by 2 bases, with 25 bases between them. In germline, CDR1 is SGHTA, CDR2 FQGTGA. The CDR3: CASSPRWGVENGTYEQYF. The CDR3 coding sequence is TGTGCCAGCAGCCCCCGATGGGGGGTGGAAAACGGGACCTACGAGCAGTACTTC.

The chain employs TRBV5-1 and TRBJ1-1; no definite D call. CDR3 length equals 13 residues. The V and J ends lost 5 bases and 5 bases respectively, with 13 bases between them. Germline CDR1 is SGHRS and CDR2 is YFSETQ. This chain's CDR3 is CASRSQEETEAFF. CDR3 in DNA: TGCGCCAGCAGATCCCAGGAGGAGACTGAAGCTTTCTTT.

For the CDR3, the DNA is TGTGCCAGCAGTTACTCTCGGGCTAGCGGACCCTACGAGCAGTACTTC. Protein sequence: CASSYSRASGPYEQYF. V usage is TRBV6-5 and J usage is TRBJ2-7; 7 bases agree with TRBD2. V shed 0 bases, J shed 2 bases, and the junction held 7 bases outside the gene matches. The V gene's germline CDR1 is MNHEY and CDR2 SVGAGI. The length of the CDR3 is 16 residues.

The chain employs TRBV7-9 and TRBJ2-5; the match to TRBD1 covers 10 bases. The trim removed 2 bases at V and 4 bases at J, leaving 7 bases unmatched. The CDR3 runs to 16 residues. In germline, CDR1 is SEHNR, CDR2 FQNEAQ (reference sequence). The CDR3 reads CASSLWDRGYRETQYF. The CDR3 nucleotides read TGTGCCAGCAGCTTATGGGACAGGGGTTATCGAGAGACCCAGTACTTC. Variable domain in full (rest from reference TRBV7-9 and TRBJ2-5): DTGVSQNPRHKITKRGQNVTFRCDPISEHNRLYWYRQTLGQGPEFLTYFQNEAQLEKSRLLSDRFSAERPKGSFSTLEIQRTEQGDSAMYLCASSLWDRGYRETQYFGPGTRLLVL.

The chain recombines TRBV6-9 with TRBJ1-2; 9 positions match TRBD1. Per germline, CDR1 MNHGY and CDR2 SVAAGI. This CDR3 is built from 16 residues. The V and J ends lost 7 bases and 6 bases, in that order; junction bases with no gene match: 15. CDR3 nucleotides: TGTGCCAGCACCCTTGCCGCCGGACAGGGGAGGGATGGCTACACCTTC. This codes for CASTLAAGQGRDGYTF.

The V and J genes are TRBV28 and TRBJ1-1; TRBD1 aligns across 7 bases. Germline CDR1 MDHEN, CDR2 SYDVKM. V lost 6 bases, J lost 0 bases, and 7 bases stayed unmatched. The CDR3 extends over 15 amino acids. The CDR3 DNA sequence: TGTGCCAGCAGACCCCCGGGACAGATGAACACTGAAGCTTTCTTT. This codes for CASRPPGQMNTEAFF.

J is TRBJ1-3 and V is TRBV6-1; 7 bases match TRBD1. V lost 1 base to trimming and J lost 6 bases; unmatched junction nucleotides: 18. CDR1 MNHNS and CDR2 SASEGT come from the germline V gene. CDR3 length: 19 residues. For the CDR3, the DNA is TGTGCCAGCAGTGAAGAGTTCGGGGCATTGGGGGACAGTGCAAACACCATATATTTT. It encodes CASSEEFGALGDSANTIYF.

In this sample, this clone turned up once. The V gene is TRBV28, the J gene TRBJ2-1; 9 bases line up with TRBD2. The germline V gene has CDR1 MDHEN and CDR2 SYDVKM. Unmatched junction bases numbered 13, after V lost 3 bases and J lost 7 bases. The CDR3 loop spans 17 amino acids. The CDR3 loop is CASSFLEGLATGNEQFF. The CDR3 coding sequence is TGTGCCAGCAGTTTTTTGGAGGGACTAGCAACAGGAAATGAGCAGTTCTTC.

The genes are TRBV4-2 and TRBJ2-7; TRBD1 matches 8 bases. Trimming at V came to 0 bases and at J to 0 bases, leaving 4 bases not matched to a gene. This CDR3 region has 16 residues. The germline gives CDR1 LGHNA, CDR2 YNFKEQ. The CDR3: CASSQEGQGASYEQYF. The CDR3 nucleotides are TGTGCCAGCAGCCAAGAAGGTCAGGGGGCCTCCTACGAGCAGTACTTC.

This clone has a single count. The rearrangement links TRBV5-6 to TRBJ2-7, with TRBD1 as a possible D gene (6 bases). Germline V gene lookup returns CDR1 SGHDT and CDR2 YYEEEE. Between the trimmed V and J ends, which lost 4 bases and 0 bases, there was a span of 20 bases. The CDR3 is made up of 17 amino acids. The CDR3 sequence: CASSARFTTGFSYEQYF. DNA for the CDR3: TGTGCCAGCAGCGCCAGATTTACGACAGGCTTCTCCTACGAGCAGTACTTC. Filled out from reference TRBV5-6 and TRBJ2-7, the complete variable domain reads DAGVTQSPTHLIKTRGQQVTLRCSPKSGHDTVSWYQQALGQGPQFIFQYYEEEERQRGNFPDRFSGHQFPNYSSELNVNALLLGDSALYLCASSARFTTGFSYEQYFGPGTRLTVT.